The clone carrying this T cell receptor (beta chain) was picked up a small number of times. These data are taken from a study of patients and donors after allogeneic stem cell transplantation. TCRdb reprocessed the RT-PCR reads with MiXCR, giving one entry per CDR3 protein. This repertoire shows about 960,000 distinct CDR3 sequences, more than 15% found once; its top ten account for 5.5% to 6.5%. Germline V gives CDR1 MDHEN, CDR2 SYDVKM. The CDR3 has 13 amino acids. Between the trimmed V and J ends, which lost 3 bases and 5 bases, there was a span of 10 bases. Sequencing input: blood, either unsorted or a sorted T cell fraction (not recorded which). This chain uses TRBV28 with TRBJ1-1; D is unclear. The sequence was collected from a human donor who was either an allogeneic HSCT recipient or a stem cell or donor lymphocyte infusion donor (not recorded which). It is not recorded whose cells these are; they may come from a transplant donor. CDR3 amino acids: CASSLAEVTEAFF. The DNA for the CDR3 is TGTGCCAGCAGTTTGGCAGAAGTGACTGAAGCTTTCTTT.